Included here is one T cell receptor beta chain sequence, with context. It has no known antigen specificity. It has no much larger one-base neighbor in the sample; base qualities were not kept. The data derive from a study of shared clonotypes between healthy human individuals (dated by TCRdb to 2018 to 2021). For the wider study: A couple of women and a few men aged 18 to 49 years were included in the cohort. Per donor, three plates each were used for CD4 naive and CD4 memory, two for CD8 naive, and one for CD8 memory. To estimate repertoire size and how much clonotype sharing occurs between individuals, the study deeply sequenced the blood TCR repertoires of about five healthy adults. Different laboratories and diverse techniques were used to prepare libraries and sequence TCR repertoires, to increase sequencing depth and limit assay-specific biases. Each donor's leukapheresis produced roughly between about 0.8 and 8.9 billion PBMCs.

Trimming costs V 8 bases and J 4 bases, and their ends lie 24 bases apart. CDR3 length: 16 amino acids, cysteine to phenylalanine. Just CDR3 DNA is preserved here, 48 bases in frame from base 1. CDR1 and CDR2, looked up from the germline V gene (reference sequence), are MNHEY and SMNVEV. CD8 naive samples consisted of CD45RO-negative cells that were positively selected for CCR7, yielding a CD45RA+CCR7+ population without TemRA cells. Donors were healthy HIV-negative adults with no recently reported acute infections or vaccinations. Every donor was a Caucasian adult living in Nashville, Tennessee, USA. After blood collection by leukapheresis, PBMCs were isolated using Ficoll-Histopaque density gradient centrifugation and then cryopreserved in the vapor phase of liquid nitrogen. Analytical flow cytometry was used to check the purity and quantity of each magnetically sorted T cell population. Genomic DNA was isolated from each sorted fraction and quantified by UV absorbance on a Nanodrop 2000c.

Points the paper makes about the study in general: Compared with non-shared clonotypes, clonotypes shared by all four sorted-subset donors had higher generation probabilities. Because the study included a small number of donors, the genetic and exposure-history diversity represented was limited. When several donors were compared, the shared fraction of clonotypes was approximately 5% for naive CD4, approximately 3.3% for naive CD8, roughly 2.5% for memory CD4, and 0.4% for memory CD8. Rarefaction of sorted-subset datasets indicated incomplete sequencing despite the large sequencing depth. Naive subsets generally had larger estimated clonotype richness than memory subsets did. Based on pairwise subsampling, the degree of clonotype sharing among donors was expected to be affected by sequencing depth. Sampling was limited to blood, and TCR repertoires in tissue likely differ from TCR repertoires in blood.

Using the deep immunoSEQ assay, multiplex PCR amplified TCR CDR3 regions from genomic DNA. For each cell subset, the extracted genomic DNA was distributed evenly across all wells of several immunoSEQ 96-well plates, and each plate served as one replicate. For sorted subsets, 150 to 200 ng genomic DNA, equal to 30,000 or so T cell genomes, was loaded into each replicate PCR. Purified libraries were measured with a Qubit 3.0 fluorometer, size-checked on a Bioanalyzer 2100, and measured again with the KAPA Library Quantification kit. Every immunoSEQ 96-well plate was sequenced on a separate single-read 150-cycle Illumina NextSeq 550 flow cell. The original pipeline was this. Because the immunoSEQ output included only junctional sequences and no quality scores, the filtering could not be the same as the filtering used for full-length reads. Sequences were annotated with PyIR, a Python wrapper for IgBLAST v1.9, using IMGT germline references to assign V/J genes and CDR3. Reads were filtered out if the reads had weak V/J assignments (E-value above 1e-6), no CDR3, stop codons, out-of-frame junctions, or ambiguous translated residues. V3J clonotypes were defined by identical inferred V gene, J gene, and CDR3 amino acid sequence. To compute the percentage overlap between repertoires, the number of shared unique clonotypes was divided by the size of the smaller repertoire. Repertoire richness was assessed with RTK rarefaction, the Chao1 estimator, and Recon v2.1 estimates of unobserved clonotypes. Generation probabilities were computed with OLGA for all TCRbeta clonotypes obtained by the gDNA method from a few donors. Imported from immuneACCESS, the table was reduced by TCRdb to in-frame sequences with V and J called. These copies leave out some clones; in studies compared against another copy, an unresolved V gene accounts for under half, and the cause of the remainder is not known. The D gene and trimming were derived from the DNA, and the V and J assignments and clone size from that table. The sample has about 2 million clones on record, around 96% of them singletons. Approximately 1% of the sample comes from the top ten.

Sequenced sample: naive CD8+ T cells sorted from blood. The cell subset or site label corresponds to: CD45RA+CCR7+. The sequence links TRBV27 to TRBJ2-7; TRBD1 is a possible D gene, resting on 6 matching bases. The receptor's source is a man between 18 and 29 years old in good health. This receptor carries the CDR3 CASALQGPHLFYEQYF. The sequence in DNA is TGTGCCAGCGCTCTTCAGGGGCCTCACCTCTTTTACGAGCAGTACTTC.